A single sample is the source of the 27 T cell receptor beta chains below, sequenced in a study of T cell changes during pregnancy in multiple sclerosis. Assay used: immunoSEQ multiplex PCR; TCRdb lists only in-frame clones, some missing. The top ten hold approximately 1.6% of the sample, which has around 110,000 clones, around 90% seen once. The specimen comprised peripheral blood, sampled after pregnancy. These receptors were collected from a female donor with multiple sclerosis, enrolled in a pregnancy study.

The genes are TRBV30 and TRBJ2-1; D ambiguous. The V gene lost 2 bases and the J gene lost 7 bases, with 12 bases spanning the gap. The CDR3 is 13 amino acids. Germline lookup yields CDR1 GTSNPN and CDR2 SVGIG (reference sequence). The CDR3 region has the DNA TGTGCCTGGAGTCGAGCCATACGAAATGAGCAGTTCTTC. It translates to CAWSRAIRNEQFF.

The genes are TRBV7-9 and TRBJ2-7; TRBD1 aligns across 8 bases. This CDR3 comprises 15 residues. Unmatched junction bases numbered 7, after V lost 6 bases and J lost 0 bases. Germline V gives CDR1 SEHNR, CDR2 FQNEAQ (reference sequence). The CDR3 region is CASRADRGNSYEQYF. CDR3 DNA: TGTGCCAGCAGGGCCGACAGGGGAAACTCCTACGAGCAGTACTTC.

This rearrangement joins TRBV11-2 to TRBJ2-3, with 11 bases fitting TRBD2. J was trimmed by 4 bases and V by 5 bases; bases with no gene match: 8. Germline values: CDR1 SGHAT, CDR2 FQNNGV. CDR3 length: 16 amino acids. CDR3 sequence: CASSPGALAGADTQYF. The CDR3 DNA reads TGTGCCAGCAGCCCGGGGGCACTAGCGGGGGCAGATACGCAGTATTTT. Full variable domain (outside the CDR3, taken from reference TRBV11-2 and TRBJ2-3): EAGVAQSPRYKIIEKRQSVAFWCNPISGHATLYWYQQILGQGPKLLIQFQNNGVVDDSQLPKDRFSAERLKGVDSTLKIQPAKLEDSAVYLCASSPGALAGADTQYFGPGTRLTVL.

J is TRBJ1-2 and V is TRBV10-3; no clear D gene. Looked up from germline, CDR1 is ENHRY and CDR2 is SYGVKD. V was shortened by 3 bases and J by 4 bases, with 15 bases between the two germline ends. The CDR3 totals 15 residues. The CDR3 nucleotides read TGTGCCATCAGTGAAAGCCAGACTCTAGGCTATGGCTACACCTTC. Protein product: CAISESQTLGYGYTF.

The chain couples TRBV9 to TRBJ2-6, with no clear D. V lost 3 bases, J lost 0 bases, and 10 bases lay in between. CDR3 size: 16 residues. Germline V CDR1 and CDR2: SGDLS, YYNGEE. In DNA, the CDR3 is TGTGCCAGCAGCGCGCTTCCCAGCTCTGGGGCCAACGTCCTGACTTTC. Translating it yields CASSALPSSGANVLTF.

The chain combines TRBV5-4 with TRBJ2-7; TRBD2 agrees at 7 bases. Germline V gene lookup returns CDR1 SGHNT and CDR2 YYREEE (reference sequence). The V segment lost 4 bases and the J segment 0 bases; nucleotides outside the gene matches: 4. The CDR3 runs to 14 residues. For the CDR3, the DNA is TGTGCCAGCAGCGGGGGGGGGACCTCCTACGAGCAGTACTTC. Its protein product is CASSGGGTSYEQYF.

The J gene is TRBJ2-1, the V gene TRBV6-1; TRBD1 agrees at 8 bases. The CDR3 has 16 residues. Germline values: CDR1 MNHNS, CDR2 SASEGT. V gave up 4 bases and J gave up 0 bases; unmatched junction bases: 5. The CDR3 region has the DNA TGTGCCAGCAGTGTCCTGGGACAGGTCTCCTACAATGAGCAGTTCTTC. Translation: CASSVLGQVSYNEQFF.

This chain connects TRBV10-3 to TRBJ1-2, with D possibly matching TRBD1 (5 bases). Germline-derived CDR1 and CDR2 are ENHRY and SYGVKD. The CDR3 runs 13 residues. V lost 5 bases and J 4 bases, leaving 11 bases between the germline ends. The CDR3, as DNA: TGTGCCATCAGTCCCGACAGATTCTATGGCTACACCTTC. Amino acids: CAISPDRFYGYTF.

In nucleotides, the CDR3 is TGCGCCAGCAGCCCCTCCGAACAGGGGAACACCGGGGAGCTGTTTTTT. It encodes CASSPSEQGNTGELFF. The chain links TRBV4-1 to TRBJ2-2, with D perhaps matching TRBD1 (6 bases). Per the germline V gene, CDR1 is MGHRA and CDR2 is YSYEKL. This CDR3 is built from 16 residues. V gave up 4 bases and J gave up 1 base, with 13 bases separating them.

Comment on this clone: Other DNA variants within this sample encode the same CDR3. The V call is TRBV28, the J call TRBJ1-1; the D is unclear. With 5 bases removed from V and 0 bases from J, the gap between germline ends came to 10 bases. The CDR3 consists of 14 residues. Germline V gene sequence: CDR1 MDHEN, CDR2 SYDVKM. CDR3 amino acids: CASSPGGLNTEAFF. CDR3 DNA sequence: TGTGCCAGCAGTCCCGGAGGTTTGAACACTGAAGCTTTCTTT. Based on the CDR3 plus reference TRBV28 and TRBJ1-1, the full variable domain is DVKVTQSSRYLVKRTGEKVFLECVQDMDHENMFWYRQDPGLGLRLIYFSYDVKMKEKGDIPEGYSVSREKKERFSLILESASTNQTSMYLCASSPGGLNTEAFFGQGTRLTVV.

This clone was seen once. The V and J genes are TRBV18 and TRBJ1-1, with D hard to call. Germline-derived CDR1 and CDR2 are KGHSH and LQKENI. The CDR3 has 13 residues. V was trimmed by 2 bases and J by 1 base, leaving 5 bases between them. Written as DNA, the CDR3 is TGTGCCAGCTCACCAGCGGGGAACACTGAAGCTTTCTTT. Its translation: CASSPAGNTEAFF.

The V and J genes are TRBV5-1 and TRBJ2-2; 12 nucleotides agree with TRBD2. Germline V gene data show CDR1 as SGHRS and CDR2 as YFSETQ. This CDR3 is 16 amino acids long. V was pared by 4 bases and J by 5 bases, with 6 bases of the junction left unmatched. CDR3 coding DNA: TGCGCCAGCAGCCTAAGACTAGCGGGAGAGACCGGGGAGCTGTTTTTT. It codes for CASSLRLAGETGELFF.

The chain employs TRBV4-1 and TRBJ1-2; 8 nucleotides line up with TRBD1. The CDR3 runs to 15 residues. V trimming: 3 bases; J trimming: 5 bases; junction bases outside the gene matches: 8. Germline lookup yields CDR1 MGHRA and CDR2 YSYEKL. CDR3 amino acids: CASSQPWTGKYGYTF. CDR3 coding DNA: TGCGCCAGCAGCCAGCCCTGGACAGGGAAGTATGGCTACACCTTC.

Here the CDR3 DNA reads TGTGCCAGTAGACGGGGATCCATGAACACTGAAGCTTTCTTT. Translated: CASRRGSMNTEAFF. The chain joins TRBV19 to TRBJ1-1; D not resolved. V shed 6 bases and J shed 0 bases, with 11 bases lying between them. Germline CDR1 LNHDA, CDR2 SQIVND (reference sequence). This CDR3 is 14 amino acids long.

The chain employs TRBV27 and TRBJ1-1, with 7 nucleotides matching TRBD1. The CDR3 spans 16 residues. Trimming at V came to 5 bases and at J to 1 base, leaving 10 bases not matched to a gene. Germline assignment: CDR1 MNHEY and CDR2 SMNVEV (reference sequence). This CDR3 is CASSPGTGAGNTEAFF. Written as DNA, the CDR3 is TGTGCCAGCAGTCCTGGAACAGGGGCCGGGAACACTGAAGCTTTCTTT.

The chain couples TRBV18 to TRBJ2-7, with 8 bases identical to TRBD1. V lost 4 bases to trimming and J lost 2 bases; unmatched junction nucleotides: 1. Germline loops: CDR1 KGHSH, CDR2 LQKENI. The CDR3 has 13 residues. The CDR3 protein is CASSLDRAYEQYF. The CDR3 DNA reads TGTGCCAGCTCACTGGACAGGGCCTACGAGCAGTACTTC.

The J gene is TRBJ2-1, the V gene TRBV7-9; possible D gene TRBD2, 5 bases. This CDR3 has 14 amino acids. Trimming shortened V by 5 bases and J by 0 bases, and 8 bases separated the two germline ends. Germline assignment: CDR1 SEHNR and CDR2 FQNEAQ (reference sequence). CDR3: CASSPRDSYNEQFF. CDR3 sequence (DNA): TGTGCCAGCAGCCCTCGGGACTCCTACAATGAGCAGTTCTTC.

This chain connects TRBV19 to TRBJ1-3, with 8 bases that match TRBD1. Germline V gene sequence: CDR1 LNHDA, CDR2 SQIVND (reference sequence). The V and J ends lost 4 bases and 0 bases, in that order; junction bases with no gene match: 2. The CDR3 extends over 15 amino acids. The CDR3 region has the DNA TGTGCCAGTAGTAGACAGGGGTACTCTGGAAACACCATATATTTT. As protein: CASSRQGYSGNTIYF. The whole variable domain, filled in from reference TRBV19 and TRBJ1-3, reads DGGITQSPKYLFRKEGQNVTLSCEQNLNHDAMYWYRQDPGQGLRLIYYSQIVNDFQKGDIAEGYSVSREKKESFPLTVTSAQKNPTAFYLCASSRQGYSGNTIYFGEGSWLTVV.

The CDR3 region is CASSQGTGGLSEKLFF. CDR3 nucleotides: TGCGCCAGCAGCCAGGGAACAGGGGGATTGAGTGAAAAACTGTTTTTT. This chain connects TRBV4-1 to TRBJ1-4; 8 nucleotides agree with TRBD1. J was trimmed by 7 bases and V by 3 bases; bases with no gene match: 10. Germline-derived CDR1 and CDR2 are MGHRA and YSYEKL. CDR3 length: 16 residues.

The CDR3, as DNA: TGTGCCAGCAGTCTAGGGGTGGATTTGGAGCCCCAGCATTTT. It is translated as CASSLGVDLEPQHF. The V and J genes are TRBV11-2 and TRBJ1-5, with D perhaps matching TRBD1 (5 bases). In germline, CDR1 is SGHAT, CDR2 FQNNGV. The CDR3 extends over 14 amino acids. V was cut by 6 bases and J by 8 bases, with 17 bases left in between.

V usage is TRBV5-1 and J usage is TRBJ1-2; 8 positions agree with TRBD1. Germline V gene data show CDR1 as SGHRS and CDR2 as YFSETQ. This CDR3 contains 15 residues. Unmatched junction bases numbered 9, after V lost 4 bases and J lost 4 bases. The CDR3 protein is CASSGGAGGAYGYTF. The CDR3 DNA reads TGCGCCAGCAGCGGGGGGGCAGGGGGCGCCTATGGCTACACCTTC.

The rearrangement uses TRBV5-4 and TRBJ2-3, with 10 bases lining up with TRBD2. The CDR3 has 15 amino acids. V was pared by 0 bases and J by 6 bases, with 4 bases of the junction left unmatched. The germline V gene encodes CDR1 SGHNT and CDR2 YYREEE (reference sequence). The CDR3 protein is CASSLGAGGPDTQYF. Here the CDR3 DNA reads TGTGCCAGCAGCTTGGGAGCGGGGGGGCCCGATACGCAGTATTTT.

The CDR3 DNA reads TGTGCCAGCAGCACCACGGGGGGGCCGAACACCGGGGAGCTGTTTTTT. Its translation: CASSTTGGPNTGELFF. The chain links TRBV5-6 to TRBJ2-2; 8 positions agree with TRBD2. Germline CDR1 SGHDT, CDR2 YYEEEE. With V trimmed by 4 bases and J by 0 bases, 5 bases remained unmatched. This CDR3 is built from 16 residues.

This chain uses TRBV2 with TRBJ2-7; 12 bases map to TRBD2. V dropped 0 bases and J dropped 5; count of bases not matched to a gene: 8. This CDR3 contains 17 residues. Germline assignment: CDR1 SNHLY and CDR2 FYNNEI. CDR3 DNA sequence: TGTGCCAGCAGTGAAGCTCCGGGACTAGCGGGTTACCACGAGCAGTACTTC. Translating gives CASSEAPGLAGYHEQYF.

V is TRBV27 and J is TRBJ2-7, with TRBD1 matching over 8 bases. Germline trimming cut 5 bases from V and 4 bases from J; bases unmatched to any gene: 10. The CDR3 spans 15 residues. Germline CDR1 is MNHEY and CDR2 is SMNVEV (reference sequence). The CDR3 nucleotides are TGTGCCAGCAGTAAATCGCGGGACAGGACTTACGAGCAGTACTTC. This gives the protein CASSKSRDRTYEQYF.

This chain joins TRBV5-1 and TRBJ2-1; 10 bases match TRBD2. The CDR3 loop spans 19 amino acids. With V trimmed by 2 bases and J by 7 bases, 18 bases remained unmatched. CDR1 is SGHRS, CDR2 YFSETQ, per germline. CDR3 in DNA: TGCGCCAGCAGCTTCGTATTAAGGCAGCGGGAGGGGGGGTGGAATGAGCAGTTCTTC. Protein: CASSFVLRQREGGWNEQFF.

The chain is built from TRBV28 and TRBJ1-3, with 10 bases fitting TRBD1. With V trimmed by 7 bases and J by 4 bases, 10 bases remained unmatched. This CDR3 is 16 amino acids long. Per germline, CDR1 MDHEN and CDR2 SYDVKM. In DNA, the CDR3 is TGTGCCAGCATGCCTCCGGGACAGGGGACCGGAAACACCATATATTTT. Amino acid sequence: CASMPPGQGTGNTIYF.